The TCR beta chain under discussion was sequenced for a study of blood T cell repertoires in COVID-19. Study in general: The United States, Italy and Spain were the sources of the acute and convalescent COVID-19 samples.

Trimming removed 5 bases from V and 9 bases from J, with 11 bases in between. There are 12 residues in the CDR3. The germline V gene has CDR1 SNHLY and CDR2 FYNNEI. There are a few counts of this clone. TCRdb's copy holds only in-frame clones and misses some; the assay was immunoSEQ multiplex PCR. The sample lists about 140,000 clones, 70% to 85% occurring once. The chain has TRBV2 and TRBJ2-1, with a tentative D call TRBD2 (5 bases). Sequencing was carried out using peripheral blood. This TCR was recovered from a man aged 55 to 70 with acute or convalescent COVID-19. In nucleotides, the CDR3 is TGTGCCAGCAGTTACGGGATACCTGAGCAGTTCTTC. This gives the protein CASSYGIPEQFF. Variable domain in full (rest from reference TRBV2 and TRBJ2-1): EPEVTQTPSHQVTQMGQEVILRCVPISNHLYFYWYRQILGQKVEFLVSFYNNEISEKSEIFDDQFSVERPDGSNFTLKIRSTKLEDSAMYFCASSYGIPEQFFGPGTRLTVL.